This T cell receptor (beta chain) was recovered during a study of blood T cell repertoires in COVID-19. The overall study: From T cells, B-cell-depleted T cells, or PBMCs came the material, which was cDNA or gDNA.

This clone has only one observation. In the study's own analysis: Reference gene primer amplification yielded estimated nucleated cell counts. TCRdb keeps only in-frame clones here, not all; method: immunoSEQ multiplex PCR. That table is the source of V, J and clone size, and D and trimming were worked out from the DNA. The top ten hold 2% to 2.5% of the sample, which has roughly 260,000 clones, over 75% seen once. Sequenced sample: peripheral blood. The sequence was collected from a woman between 45 and 60 years old with acute or convalescent COVID-19.

For the CDR3, the DNA is TGTGCCAGTAGTGTTTCTTGGACAGGGGTAAACTATGGCTACACCTTC. The encoded protein is CASSVSWTGVNYGYTF. The genes are TRBV19 and TRBJ1-2, with 9 bases that match TRBD1. The ends lost 5 bases at V and 2 bases at J; junction bases unmatched: 9. The CDR3 runs 16 residues. CDR1 is LNHDA and CDR2 is SQIVND in the germline V gene (reference sequence).